What follows describes a single T cell receptor beta chain. What it binds is not known. This entry belongs to a study of siplizumab effects on memory and regulatory T cells. Germline lookup yields CDR1 MNHNS and CDR2 SASEGT. The V segment lost 1 base and the J segment 8 bases; nucleotides outside the gene matches: 10. This CDR3 has 15 amino acids. Study-wide findings and caveats: The suppressive capacity of proliferating Tregs from siplizumab cultures remained unconfirmed. Just a small share of alloreactive clones was traced back to unstimulated subsets. Apparently more diverse than memory cells, naive T cells also seemed major alloresponse contributors.

In each sample, around 96,000 TCR templates were assayed. Method: immunoSEQ multiplex PCR; TCRdb's copy keeps in-frame clones and lacks some. The table includes approximately 70,000 clones, more than 80% detected once. The sequence derives from a human donor in good health. Specimen: CD8+ T cells sorted from blood. The chain carries TRBV6-1 and TRBJ1-2; 7 bases align to TRBD1. The CDR3 nucleotides read TGTGCCAGCAGTGAAGGGCGGACAGGTTGGTGGGGCTACACCTTC. As protein: CASSEGRTGWWGYTF.